These 23 T cell receptor beta chains were all obtained from the same sample, sequenced in a study of blood T cells in healthy people across ages. The authors ran a second PCR of 7 to 11 cycles using a sample-barcoded 5' primer and a J-beta primer mix. MiXCR, applied by TCRdb to the 5' RACE reads, yields one record per CDR3 protein. The table includes 650,000 to 700,000 distinct CDR3 sequences, 32% detected once. The sequenced sample consisted of blood. The origin of the receptors is a woman older than 75 in good health.

The chain links TRBV7-2 to TRBJ2-5; D ambiguous. Germline-derived CDR1 and CDR2 are SGHTA and FQGNSA. V lost 2 bases, J lost 5 bases, and 6 bases lay in between. The CDR3 loop spans 12 amino acids. CDR3 in DNA: TGTGCCAGCAGCTTATGGGTTGAGACCCAGTACTTC. Translating it yields CASSLWVETQYF.

This clonotype has ten or more counts. The CDR3 DNA sequence: TGCGCCAGCAGACCACCGACAGGCTCTAACTATGGCTACACCTTC. Protein sequence: CASRPPTGSNYGYTF. The V gene is TRBV5-1, the J gene TRBJ1-2; D possibly corresponds to TRBD1 (6 bases). The CDR3 runs 15 residues. With 5 bases removed from V and 0 bases from J, the gap between germline ends came to 14 bases. Germline-derived CDR1 and CDR2 are SGHRS and YFSETQ.

V and J are TRBV7-2 and TRBJ1-3; D not certain. Germline assignment: CDR1 SGHTA and CDR2 FQGNSA. The ends were cut back, 2 bases at V and 0 bases at J, with 8 bases in the middle. The CDR3 runs to 15 residues. CDR3 nucleotides: TGTGCCAGCAGCTTACAGGTTCTCTCTGGAAACACCATATATTTT. It specifies CASSLQVLSGNTIYF. Full variable domain (rest looked up from reference TRBV7-2 and TRBJ1-3): GAGVSQSPSNKVTEKGKDVELRCDPISGHTALYWYRQSLGQGLEFLIYFQGNSAPDKSGLPSDRFSAERTGGSVSTLTIQRTQQEDSAVYLCASSLQVLSGNTIYFGEGSWLTVV.

V usage is TRBV5-6 and J usage is TRBJ1-1; D gene uncertain. This CDR3 is built from 13 residues. Germline lookup yields CDR1 SGHDT and CDR2 YYEEEE. V lost 2 bases and J lost 1, with 6 bases in between. The chain's CDR3 is CASSFSTNTEAFF. In DNA, the CDR3 is TGTGCCAGCAGCTTTAGTACGAACACTGAAGCTTTCTTT. Supplemented by reference TRBV5-6 and TRBJ1-1, the full variable domain reads DAGVTQSPTHLIKTRGQQVTLRCSPKSGHDTVSWYQQALGQGPQFIFQYYEEEERQRGNFPDRFSGHQFPNYSSELNVNALLLGDSALYLCASSFSTNTEAFFGQGTRLTVV.

As concerns this clonotype: A much larger clone sits a single nucleotide away, making a read error possible. The chain couples TRBV5-1 to TRBJ1-1; D may be TRBD1 (5 bases). The V gene's germline CDR1 is SGHRS and CDR2 YFSETQ. With 3 bases removed from V and 5 bases from J, the gap between germline ends came to 11 bases. There are 13 residues in the CDR3. Here the CDR3 DNA reads TGCGCCAGCAGCTCGCCAGGGAGGACTGAAGCTTTCTTT. Amino acid sequence: CASSSPGRTEAFF.

The chain recombines TRBV7-9 with TRBJ2-1, with 7 bases lining up with TRBD2. Germline CDR1 is SEHNR and CDR2 is FQNEAQ (reference sequence). This CDR3 spans 16 amino acids. The J segment lost 4 bases and the V segment lost 2 bases, leaving 8 bases of the junction unmatched. Written as DNA, the CDR3 is TGTGCCAGCAGCTTAATGGGGGGGGATTTTTACAATGAGCAGTTCTTC. Encoded protein: CASSLMGGDFYNEQFF. Full variable domain (remainder filled in from reference TRBV7-9 and TRBJ2-1): DTGVSQNPRHKITKRGQNVTFRCDPISEHNRLYWYRQTLGQGPEFLTYFQNEAQLEKSRLLSDRFSAERPKGSFSTLEIQRTEQGDSAMYLCASSLMGGDFYNEQFFGPGTRLTVL.

This clonotype was counted many times. The rearrangement joins TRBV7-2 to TRBJ2-7; tentative D call: TRBD1 (6 bases). The V end was cut by 4 bases, the J end by 3 bases, with 10 bases between. The germline V gene encodes CDR1 SGHTA and CDR2 FQGNSA. The CDR3 loop spans 13 amino acids. CDR3 in amino acids: CASSSDRNYEQYF. The CDR3 DNA follows: TGTGCCAGCAGCTCGGACAGAAACTACGAGCAGTACTTC.

This clonotype was detected only a few times. CDR3 sequence: CSAEGGGTDTQYF. The CDR3 nucleotides are TGCAGTGCCGAGGGGGGCGGCACAGATACGCAGTATTTT. The J gene is TRBJ2-3, the V gene TRBV20-1; D assignment may be TRBD1 or TRBD2 (6 bases each). From germline, CDR1 is DFQATT and CDR2 SNEGSKA (reference sequence). V was pared by 6 bases and J by 1 base, with 11 bases between. The CDR3 is 13 residues long.

The V and J genes are TRBV28 and TRBJ2-1; D may be TRBD2 (5 bases). The CDR3 has 14 amino acids. From germline, CDR1 is MDHEN and CDR2 SYDVKM. Between the trimmed V and J ends, which lost 3 bases and 13 bases, there was a span of 19 bases. The CDR3 DNA follows: TGTGCCAGCAGTTTTTCAGGAGGCAGAGAGACCCAGTTCTTC. Protein product: CASSFSGGRETQFF.

This clonotype showed up many times. V and J are TRBV9 and TRBJ2-1; possibly TRBD2 for D (6 bases). There are 16 residues in the CDR3. The V end lost 2 bases, the J end lost 0 bases, and 12 bases lay between the germline ends. The germline gives CDR1 SGDLS, CDR2 YYNGEE. CDR3 loop: CASSVRGTSSYNEQFF. CDR3 nucleotide sequence: TGTGCCAGCAGCGTCCGGGGGACCAGCTCCTACAATGAGCAGTTCTTC.

This clonotype came up once. CDR3 loop: CASSFNREGEQYF. The CDR3 bases are TGCGCCAGCAGCTTTAACCGTGAGGGCGAGCAGTACTTC. J is TRBJ2-4 and V is TRBV5-1; tentatively, D is TRBD2 (5 bases). Judging by the DNA end, TRBJ2-7 fits better; the J call may be wrong. Germline CDR1 reads SGHRS; CDR2 reads YFSETQ. The CDR3 runs 13 residues.

For this clonotype: With a much larger clone just one base away, this may be a read error. The chain is built from TRBV6-1 and TRBJ2-3, with a possible D match to TRBD1 (6 bases). This CDR3 comprises 16 residues. The V gene lost 3 bases and the J gene lost 8 bases, with 21 bases spanning the gap. Per the germline V gene, CDR1 is MNHNS and CDR2 is SASEGT. CDR3 residues: CASSEFNTGKKATQYF. The CDR3 DNA reads as TGTGCCAGCAGTGAGTTTAATACAGGGAAGAAAGCTACGCAGTATTTT.

This clonotype showed up many times. The CDR3 coding sequence is TGTGCCAGCAGCTTAGTAGAGGTATCCTACGAGCAGTACTTC. Its translation: CASSLVEVSYEQYF. The chain joins TRBV7-9 to TRBJ2-7, with D uncertain. The germline CDR1 and CDR2 sequences are SEHNR and FQNEAQ (reference sequence). V was shortened by 1 base and J by 1 base, with 8 bases between the two germline ends. The CDR3 totals 14 residues.

This clonotype was detected only a few times. This chain connects TRBV3-1 to TRBJ1-2, with 8 bases matching TRBD1. After removal of 3 bases from V and 4 bases from J, the junction contained 4 bases not matched to a gene. This CDR3 contains 14 residues. Per germline, CDR1 LGHDT and CDR2 YNNKEL (reference sequence). The CDR3 DNA reads TGTGCCAGCAGCCACGGACAGGGTGGCTATGGCTACACCTTC. Protein sequence: CASSHGQGGYGYTF.

This clonotype was counted a few times. V and J are TRBV27 and TRBJ1-2, with a tentative D call TRBD1 (6 bases). Germline CDR1 and CDR2: MNHEY and SMNVEV (reference sequence). Trimming cost V 6 bases and J 4 bases, with 21 bases left between them. The length of the CDR3 is 16 residues. CDR3 sequence: CASSLGGGALTYGYTF. CDR3 sequence (DNA): TGTGCCAGCAGCCTAGGGGGGGGGGCGCTGACCTATGGCTACACCTTC.

This clonotype was observed many times. The CDR3 DNA reads as TGCAGTGCTGGGGAGCTACATATTGGCTACACCTTC. This translates into CSAGELHIGYTF. This chain uses TRBV20-1 with TRBJ1-2; the D is unclear. Deletions cut 5 bases from V and 7 bases from J, with 14 bases between. The CDR3 has 12 residues. In germline, CDR1 is DFQATT, CDR2 SNEGSKA (reference sequence).

A few counts support this clonotype. V is TRBV12-3 or TRBV12-4 and J is TRBJ2-1, with D uncertain. The CDR3 is made up of 13 amino acids. Trimming shortened V by 6 bases and J by 7 bases, and 13 bases separated the two germline ends. CDR3: CASSQNRWNEQFF. The CDR3 region has the DNA TGTGCCAGCAGCCAAAATAGGTGGAATGAGCAGTTCTTC.

The genes are TRBV11-1 and TRBJ2-1; TRBD1 or TRBD2 may be the D gene (6 bases each). The CDR3 consists of 16 residues. CDR1 is SGHAT, CDR2 FQDESV, per germline (reference sequence). V dropped 2 bases and J dropped 8 bases, with 19 bases sitting between them. The CDR3 DNA reads as TGTGCCAGCAGCTTAAGGGGTCTCGGGGGCTCCCATGAGCAGTTCTTC. Encoded protein: CASSLRGLGGSHEQFF. Full variable domain (missing parts from reference TRBV11-1 and TRBJ2-1): EAEVAQSPRYKITEKSQAVAFWCDPISGHATLYWYRQILGQGPELLVQFQDESVVDDSQLPKDRFSAERLKGVDSTLKIQPAELGDSAMYLCASSLRGLGGSHEQFFGPGTRLTVL.

J is TRBJ1-3 and V is TRBV7-2, with no clear D. Germline CDR1 reads SGHTA; CDR2 reads FQGNSA. The CDR3 contains 13 residues. The V end was cut by 1 base, the J end by 9 bases, with 10 bases between. CDR3 amino acids: CASSLVVEGTIYF. As DNA, the CDR3 is TGTGCCAGCAGCTTAGTGGTTGAGGGCACCATATATTTT. Together with reference TRBV7-2 and TRBJ1-3, the CDR3 gives the full variable domain: GAGVSQSPSNKVTEKGKDVELRCDPISGHTALYWYRQSLGQGLEFLIYFQGNSAPDKSGLPSDRFSAERTGGSVSTLTIQRTQQEDSAVYLCASSLVVEGTIYFGEGSWLTVV.

The genes are TRBV9 and TRBJ2-7, with 10 bases lining up with TRBD1. CDR1 is SGDLS, CDR2 YYNGEE, per germline. The CDR3 covers 16 residues. Trimming at V came to 2 bases and at J to 2 bases, leaving 7 bases not matched to a gene. DNA for the CDR3: TGTGCCAGCAGCGTTTCCGGGACAGGGGCCGCCTACGAGCAGTACTTC. Amino acid sequence: CASSVSGTGAAYEQYF.

The sample holds many counts of this clonotype. The chain is built from TRBV20-1 and TRBJ1-1; D is undetermined. Between the trimmed V and J ends, which lost 0 bases and 4 bases, there was a span of 9 bases. Germline CDR1 is DFQATT and CDR2 is SNEGSKA (reference sequence). CDR3 length: 13 residues. The CDR3 sequence: CSARESIGTEAFF. CDR3 nucleotide sequence: TGCAGTGCTAGAGAGTCAATTGGCACTGAAGCTTTCTTT.

This clonotype was recorded many times. The chain has TRBV30 and TRBJ1-2; TRBD1 might be the D (5 bases). Germline CDR1 and CDR2: GTSNPN and SVGIG (reference sequence). Trimming pared 2 bases from V and 5 bases from J, leaving 12 bases between. The CDR3 length is 13 residues. This CDR3 is CAWSLGVVYGYTF. Here the CDR3 DNA reads TGTGCCTGGAGTTTGGGGGTTGTGTATGGCTACACCTTC.

This clonotype came up a few times. V usage is TRBV2 and J usage is TRBJ1-3, with a possible D match to TRBD1 (5 bases). Trimming removed 4 bases at V and 4 bases at J, with 11 bases between. Germline lookup yields CDR1 SNHLY and CDR2 FYNNEI. There are 14 residues in the CDR3. The CDR3 nucleotides read TGTGCCAGCAGTGTGAGCAGGGAGGGAAACACCATATATTTT. As protein: CASSVSREGNTIYF.